These 25 T cell receptor beta chains came from one sample sequenced in a study of cytomegalovirus exposure and HLA in healthy donors. The method was immunoSEQ multiplex PCR; TCRdb's version includes in-frame clones alone and lacks a portion of them. The table shows about 120,000 clones, with more than 75% occurring only once. The source material was PBMCs. The receptors originated from a woman in her twenties or thirties in good health and CMV-seronegative.

The chain uses TRBV11-2 and TRBJ1-2; TRBD1 aligns across 9 bases. CDR1 SGHAT and CDR2 FQNNGV come from the germline V gene. The CDR3 consists of 13 residues. With 1 base clipped from V and 6 bases from J, the junction kept 0 bases outside the gene matches. The CDR3 DNA reads as TGTGCCAGCAGCTTAGGACAGGGGGATGGCTACACCTTC. This encodes CASSLGQGDGYTF.

This chain joins TRBV15 and TRBJ2-2; tentatively, D is TRBD1 (6 bases). Trimming shortened V by 0 bases and J by 5 bases, and 13 bases separated the two germline ends. The germline gives CDR1 LNHNV, CDR2 YYDKDF (reference sequence). The CDR3 spans 16 residues. CDR3 DNA sequence: TGTGCCACCAGCAGAGATGAGGGGGTGGGGACCGGGGAGCTGTTTTTT. Translated: CATSRDEGVGTGELFF.

This rearrangement joins TRBV4-3 to TRBJ1-4; 9 nucleotides align to TRBD1. The CDR3 has 16 amino acids. The germline CDR1 and CDR2 sequences are LGHNA and YSLEER. The trim removed 0 bases at V and 7 bases at J, leaving 6 bases unmatched. CDR3 region: CASSQDTGTGTEKLFF. The DNA for the CDR3 is TGCGCCAGCAGCCAAGATACTGGGACAGGGACTGAAAAACTGTTTTTT.

V gene TRBV7-2 combines with J gene TRBJ1-2, with TRBD1 matching 9 bases. V shed 2 bases, J shed 4 bases, and the junction held 5 bases outside the gene matches. Germline lookup yields CDR1 SGHTA and CDR2 FQGNSA. CDR3 length: 15 residues. Here the CDR3 DNA reads TGTGCCAGCAGCTTATTTGGGACAGGGACCTATGGCTACACCTTC. Protein product: CASSLFGTGTYGYTF.

The rearrangement links TRBV6-5 to TRBJ2-7; 11 bases are shared with TRBD1. This CDR3 is built from 14 residues. The junction had 4 bases not matched to a gene; V was cut back by 6 bases and J by 3 bases. The germline gives CDR1 MNHEY, CDR2 SVGAGI. The DNA of the CDR3 is TGTGCCAGCAGCCGGGACAGGGGGATCTACGAGCAGTACTTC. Amino acids: CASSRDRGIYEQYF.

V usage is TRBV7-6 and J usage is TRBJ1-3; 7 positions match TRBD1. CDR3 length equals 17 residues. Germline assignment: CDR1 SGHVS and CDR2 FNYEAQ. The J segment lost 0 bases and the V segment lost 4 bases, leaving 9 bases of the junction unmatched. In DNA, the CDR3 is TGTGCCAGCAGCTCCCGGGACAGATCGATCTCTGGAAACACCATATATTTT. This gives the protein CASSSRDRSISGNTIYF.

The CDR3 region has the DNA TGCGCCAGCAGTCTACTAGCGGGGGATCCGAATGAGCAGTTCTTC. It specifies CASSLLAGDPNEQFF. This chain links TRBV10-1 with TRBJ2-1; TRBD2 matches at 11 bases. This CDR3 region has 15 residues. The V and J ends lost 5 bases and 7 bases, in that order; junction bases with no gene match: 7. CDR1 WNHNN and CDR2 SYGVQD come from the germline V gene (reference sequence).

V and J are TRBV6-6 and TRBJ1-1; D perhaps matches TRBD1 (6 bases). This CDR3 comprises 13 residues. Between the trimmed V and J ends, which lost 5 bases and 1 base, there was a span of 8 bases. Germline CDR1 MNHNY, CDR2 SVGAGI (reference sequence). This CDR3 is CASSRTENTEAFF. DNA of the CDR3: TGTGCCAGCAGTAGGACAGAGAACACTGAAGCTTTCTTT.

This chain connects TRBV2 to TRBJ2-2, with a tentative D call TRBD1 (6 bases). CDR1 is SNHLY, CDR2 FYNNEI, per germline. V dropped 0 bases and J dropped 1 base, with 6 bases sitting between them. CDR3 size: 15 residues. This CDR3 reads CASSEAGGNTGELFF. CDR3 DNA: TGTGCCAGCAGTGAAGCAGGGGGGAACACCGGGGAGCTGTTTTTT.

The chain recombines TRBV9 with TRBJ1-3; weak D call: TRBD1 (5 bases). This CDR3 is 15 amino acids long. Trimming shortened V by 0 bases and J by 4 bases, and 11 bases separated the two germline ends. CDR1 SGDLS and CDR2 YYNGEE come from the germline V gene. The CDR3 bases are TGTGCCAGCAGCGTAGGCCGCGGGACCGGAAACACCATATATTTT. It is translated as CASSVGRGTGNTIYF.

About this clone: A read error may account for a junction end that differs from germline. The genes are TRBV6-5 and TRBJ1-2; the D gene is possibly TRBD1 (6 bases). The CDR3 runs to 12 residues. From germline, CDR1 is MNHEY and CDR2 SVGAGI. In DNA form, the CDR3 reads TGTGCCAGCAGTTACACAGGGAGCTCCCTTCTCTTC. It codes for CASSYTGSSLLF.

V is TRBV7-2 and J is TRBJ1-2, with D maybe TRBD1 (5 bases). CDR1 is SGHTA and CDR2 is FQGNSA in the germline V gene. V lost 5 bases and J 8 bases, leaving 6 bases between the germline ends. The CDR3 runs to 10 residues. CDR3 amino acids: CASSGGGYTF. CDR3 DNA: TGTGCCAGCAGCGGGGGGGGCTACACCTTC. Based on the CDR3 plus reference TRBV7-2 and TRBJ1-2, the full variable domain is GAGVSQSPSNKVTEKGKDVELRCDPISGHTALYWYRQSLGQGLEFLIYFQGNSAPDKSGLPSDRFSAERTGGSVSTLTIQRTQQEDSAVYLCASSGGGYTFGSGTRLTVV.

This chain connects TRBV7-6 to TRBJ1-1; the D is unclear. CDR1 SGHVS and CDR2 FNYEAQ come from the germline V gene. V gave up 1 base and J gave up 2 bases, with 11 bases separating them. This CDR3 has 15 amino acids. The CDR3 nucleotides read TGTGCCAGCAGCTTAGTTCCAGGAAAAAACACTGAAGCTTTCTTT. Translation: CASSLVPGKNTEAFF.

The V and J genes are TRBV7-9 and TRBJ1-1; 8 bases line up with TRBD1. Germline CDR1 and CDR2: SEHNR and FQNEAQ (reference sequence). This CDR3 comprises 13 residues. Trimming cost V 6 bases and J 5 bases; bases outside gene matches: 5. The CDR3 bases are TGTGCCAGCAGTCCTCGGACAGGGACTGAAGCTTTCTTT. Its translation is CASSPRTGTEAFF.

The V call is TRBV5-4, the J call TRBJ2-1; 9 nucleotides agree with TRBD2. The V segment lost 4 bases and the J segment 5 bases; nucleotides outside the gene matches: 4. Germline V gene data show CDR1 as SGHNT and CDR2 as YYREEE (reference sequence). This CDR3 is 14 amino acids long. CDR3 sequence (DNA): TGTGCCAGCAGCCTGCGGGGGGGCGACAATGAGCAGTTCTTC. This sequence encodes CASSLRGGDNEQFF. The complete variable domain, with remaining parts taken from reference TRBV5-4 and TRBJ2-1, reads ETGVTQSPTHLIKTRGQQVTLRCSSQSGHNTVSWYQQALGQGPQFIFQYYREEENGRGNFPPRFSGLQFPNYSSELNVNALELDDSALYLCASSLRGGDNEQFFGPGTRLTVL.

The chain recombines TRBV7-7 with TRBJ1-1; no reliable D call. The germline gives CDR1 SSHAT, CDR2 FNYEAQ (reference sequence). V gave up 2 bases and J gave up 1 base, with 5 bases separating them. The length of the CDR3 is 13 residues. The chain's CDR3 is CASSLQENTEAFF. The CDR3, as DNA: TGTGCCAGCAGCTTACAGGAGAACACTGAAGCTTTCTTT.

The table lists this clone with a few counts. V gene TRBV2 combines with J gene TRBJ1-2, with D uncertain. The germline V gene encodes CDR1 SNHLY and CDR2 FYNNEI. This CDR3 has 12 residues. V was clipped by 8 bases and J by 2 bases, with 9 bases between them. The CDR3 reads CASRRGNYGYTF. CDR3 nucleotides: TGTGCCAGCCGTCGGGGAAACTATGGCTACACCTTC.

The chain employs TRBV7-2 and TRBJ2-7, with 11 bases fitting TRBD2. The trim removed 5 bases at V and 7 bases at J, leaving 10 bases unmatched. CDR3 size: 15 residues. CDR1 and CDR2 from the germline V gene are SGHTA and FQGNSA. CDR3 DNA: TGTGCCAGCAGCGTATCCGGGACTAGCGGAATTGAGCAGTACTTC. It translates to CASSVSGTSGIEQYF.

This clone came up once. The chain employs TRBV5-1 and TRBJ2-1, with 7 bases fitting TRBD2. Germline trimming cut 3 bases from V and 8 bases from J; bases unmatched to any gene: 17. The CDR3 spans 17 residues. Looked up from germline, CDR1 is SGHRS and CDR2 is YFSETQ. The CDR3 loop is CASSSLPPSGGPHEQFF. CDR3 bases: TGCGCCAGCAGCTCCCTCCCCCCTAGCGGCGGCCCCCATGAGCAGTTCTTC.

The V and J genes are TRBV7-9 and TRBJ2-7; maybe TRBD2 (5 bases). V was clipped by 5 bases and J by 5 bases, with 16 bases between them. The germline gives CDR1 SEHNR, CDR2 FQNEAQ (reference sequence). The CDR3 totals 14 residues. The CDR3 loop is CASSPTGYPHEQYF. The DNA of the CDR3 is TGTGCCAGCAGCCCGACGGGGTATCCCCACGAGCAGTACTTC.

This rearrangement joins TRBV6-5 to TRBJ1-4; 8 bases are shared with TRBD1. Germline V CDR1 and CDR2: MNHEY, SVGAGI. CDR3 length: 14 amino acids. V was clipped by 4 bases and J by 4 bases; unmatched bases: 2. CDR3 bases: TGTGCCAGCAGTTTGACAGGGGTTAATGAAAAACTGTTTTTT. The encoded protein is CASSLTGVNEKLFF.

The chain has TRBV5-1 and TRBJ1-2, with 10 bases identical to TRBD1. The CDR3 is made up of 16 amino acids. With 4 bases clipped from V and 0 bases from J, the junction kept 6 bases outside the gene matches. CDR1 and CDR2 from the germline V gene are SGHRS and YFSETQ. The CDR3 DNA sequence: TGCGCCAGCAGCCGGGGACAGGGGACTGCTAACTATGGCTACACCTTC. The encoded protein is CASSRGQGTANYGYTF.

This chain uses TRBV6-5 with TRBJ2-1; 8 bases agree with TRBD2. The CDR3 runs to 14 residues. CDR1 and CDR2 from the germline V gene are MNHEY and SVGAGI. J lost 6 bases, V lost 7 bases, and 8 bases had no gene match. CDR3 bases: TGTGCCAGCATCGGGGGCGGGGGGCCCAATGAGCAGTTCTTC. It codes for CASIGGGGPNEQFF.

The V gene is TRBV4-3, the J gene TRBJ1-2; D uncertain. Trimming took off 1 base at V and 3 bases at J, with 12 bases between the two ends. The CDR3 consists of 15 residues. Germline lookup yields CDR1 LGHNA and CDR2 YSLEER. The CDR3 DNA is TGCGCCAGCAGCCAAGTAGTCAGAGGCGACTATGGCTACACCTTC. Amino acids: CASSQVVRGDYGYTF.

This clone was counted only a few times. The rearrangement uses TRBV27 and TRBJ2-6; 8 bases line up with TRBD2. CDR3 length: 18 residues. The germline V gene encodes CDR1 MNHEY and CDR2 SMNVEV (reference sequence). With V trimmed by 6 bases and J by 0 bases, 10 bases remained unmatched. The CDR3 nucleotides are TGTGCCAGCAGCCGACGGGGGGGGCAGCCCTCTGGGGCCAACGTCCTGACTTTC. As protein: CASSRRGGQPSGANVLTF.